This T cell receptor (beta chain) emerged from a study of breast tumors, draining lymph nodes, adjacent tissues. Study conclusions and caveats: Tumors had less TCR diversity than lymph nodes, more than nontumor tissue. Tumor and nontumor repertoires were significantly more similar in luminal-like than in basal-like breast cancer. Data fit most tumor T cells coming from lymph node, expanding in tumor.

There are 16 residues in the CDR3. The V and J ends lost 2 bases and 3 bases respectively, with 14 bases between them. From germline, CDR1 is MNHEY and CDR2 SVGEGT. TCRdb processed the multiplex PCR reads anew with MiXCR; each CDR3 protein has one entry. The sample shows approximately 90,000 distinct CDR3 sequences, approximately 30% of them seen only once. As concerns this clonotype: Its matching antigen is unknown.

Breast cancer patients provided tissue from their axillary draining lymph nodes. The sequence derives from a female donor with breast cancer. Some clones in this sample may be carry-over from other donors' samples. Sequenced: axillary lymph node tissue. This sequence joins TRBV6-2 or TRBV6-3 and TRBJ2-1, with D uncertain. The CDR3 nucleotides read TGTGCCAGCAGTTACAACGCGTTGGACCACTACAATGAGCAGTTCTTC. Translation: CASSYNALDHYNEQFF.